This is a list of T cell receptor beta chains from one sample in a study of blood T cell repertoires in COVID-19. Clones were sequenced by immunoSEQ multiplex PCR, and TCRdb holds only the in-frame ones, with some missing. This table has approximately 340,000 clones, about 86% appearing once. The sequenced sample consisted of peripheral blood. These receptors were obtained from a man under 40 with active or convalescent COVID-19. Both conserved end residues are trimmed from each CDR3. A D gene is named only where the DNA matches it firmly.

- TRBJ2-5 TRBV6-6 ASTKLGRQETQY
- TRBJ1-1 TRBV29-1 SVEEYAMNTEAF
- TRBJ1-2 TRBV14 ASSQLDSYGYT
TRBD1 TRBJ2-2 TRBV7-2 ASSSPGQGSAGELF
- TRBJ1-4 TRBV15 ATSIRQNEKLF
TRBD1 TRBJ1-4 TRBV6-5 ASRPGQANEKLF
- TRBJ2-7 TRBV28 ASIGSYEQY
TRBD2 TRBJ2-1 TRBV29-1 SAGRGGGNEQF
- TRBJ2-1 TRBV24-1 ATSRTGFLIEQF
- TRBJ1-5 TRBV7-2 ASSWYTDSNQPQH
- TRBJ2-7 TRBV7-9 ASSLKERSYEQY
TRBD2 TRBJ2-3 TRBV28 ASSFYEGGISGFTDTQY
TRBD1 TRBJ1-3 TRBV6-1 ASSETQEGAGNTIY
- TRBJ1-6 TRBV7-9 ASSFLPDSANSPLH
- TRBJ1-2 TRBV13 ASSPAGYGYT
- TRBJ2-2 TRBV19 ASSFRLAGNTGELF
- TRBJ1-6 TRBV27 ASSLFRSPNSPLH
TRBD2 TRBJ2-1 TRBV3-1/TRBV3-2 ASSQELAGGYNEQF
- TRBJ2-1 TRBV7-8 ASRRGSSGLNEQF
- TRBJ1-4 TRBV18 ASSSGGTEEKLF
- TRBJ2-2 TRBV6-6 ASSYPRGTGELF
- TRBJ2-7 TRBV5-4 ASSLDEYEQY
TRBD1 TRBJ2-5 TRBV7-3 ASSPVGTGERSETQY